The 8 T cell receptor beta chains presented below share a single source sample, sequenced in a study of T-cell reconstitution after alpha-beta-depleted transplantation in children. Unique molecular identifiers tagged the TCRbeta library. From the PCR reads, TCRdb called clonotypes with MiXCR, one entry per CDR3 protein. The sample lists some 550,000 distinct CDR3 sequences, 23% occurring once. The material was PBMCs, mostly from graft donor cells, obtained 360 days after TCRalphabeta/CD19-depleted stem cell transplant. Source of these receptors: a boy younger than two who had a stem cell transplant for acute myeloid leukemia, so the T cells may come from the graft donor.

This clonotype was observed at least ten times. The genes are TRBV12-3 or TRBV12-4 and TRBJ2-7; either TRBD1 or TRBD2 may supply D (5 bases each). This CDR3 contains 13 residues. Trimming removed 1 base from V and 10 bases from J, with 14 bases in between. The CDR3 bases are TGTGCCAGCAGTTTAGGGGGACCTACGCAACAGTACTTC. Amino acids: CASSLGGPTQQYF.

This clonotype was detected only a few times. The chain couples TRBV6-5 to TRBJ1-2; 8 nucleotides line up with TRBD1. Germline V CDR1 and CDR2: MNHEY, SVGAGI. J was trimmed by 4 bases and V by 3 bases; bases with no gene match: 7. CDR3 length: 15 residues. CDR3 nucleotides: TGTGCCAGCAGTTATGACGCGGGACAGGTCTATGGCTACACCTTC. Translation: CASSYDAGQVYGYTF.

This clonotype was recorded at least ten times. V is TRBV12-3 or TRBV12-4 and J is TRBJ1-1, with 7 bases lining up with TRBD1. CDR3 size: 14 residues. Germline trimming cut 6 bases from V and 3 bases from J; bases unmatched to any gene: 7. CDR3 nucleotide sequence: TGTGCCAGCAGCCGGGACAGCCGTGACACTGAAGCTTTCTTT. Translated, it gives CASSRDSRDTEAFF.

The chain employs TRBV28 and TRBJ2-1; 8 nucleotides match TRBD1. CDR3 length: 16 residues. Germline V gene lookup returns CDR1 MDHEN and CDR2 SYDVKM. V gave up 3 bases and J gave up 9 bases; unmatched junction bases: 13. The DNA for the CDR3 is TGTGCCAGCAGTTTGCCCCCCGGGTCAGGGGGCGCTGAGCAGTTCTTC. It specifies CASSLPPGSGGAEQFF.

This clonotype was recorded at least ten times. The rearrangement links TRBV12-3 or TRBV12-4 to TRBJ2-5, with D perhaps matching TRBD1 (5 bases). There are 14 residues in the CDR3. Trimming took off 6 bases at V and 2 bases at J, with 13 bases between the two ends. The CDR3 region has the DNA TGTGCCAGCAGACCGTCGACAGCTCAAGAGACCCAGTACTTC. Protein product: CASRPSTAQETQYF.

This clonotype appeared many times. The chain is built from TRBV28 and TRBJ2-3, with 8 bases matching TRBD2. This CDR3 spans 14 amino acids. Trimming took 3 bases from V and 5 from J; bases not matched to a gene: 4. Germline-derived CDR1 and CDR2 are MDHEN and SYDVKM. This CDR3 is CASSFGLARDTQYF. In DNA, the CDR3 is TGTGCCAGCAGTTTCGGACTAGCAAGAGATACGCAGTATTTT.

J is TRBJ1-4 and V is TRBV12-3 or TRBV12-4, with 9 bases lining up with TRBD1. This CDR3 is built from 15 residues. With V trimmed by 6 bases and J by 7 bases, 9 bases remained unmatched. In nucleotides, the CDR3 is TGTGCCAGCAGACGCACAGGGGGCGTGGGTGAAAAACTGTTTTTT. It is translated as CASRRTGGVGEKLFF.

In this sample, this clonotype turned up a few times. The rearrangement links TRBV9 to TRBJ2-7, with D tentatively TRBD2 (5 bases). V gave up 0 bases and J gave up 0 bases, with 19 bases separating them. In germline, CDR1 is SGDLS, CDR2 YYNGEE. CDR3 length: 18 amino acids. CDR3 in DNA: TGTGCCAGCAGCGTAGATGCCACAACCTACGGAGGCTCCTACGAGCAGTACTTC. Its protein product is CASSVDATTYGGSYEQYF.